These T cell receptor beta chains were read from a single sample in a study of control samples from healthy donors and cancer patients. Produced via immunoSEQ multiplex PCR; TCRdb's table is partial and in-frame only. This table holds about 94,000 clones, 90% found once. What was sequenced was blood. All receptors come from a woman aged 18-30 years in good health. Each CDR3 is given with its conserved first and last residue. The D gene is left open where the match is weak. Size tells how often a clone was seen (once, few, many) or the class of an expanded clone, and some rows leave it out.

CDR3aa | CDR3nt | j_gene | v_gene | len | abundance | d_gene
CASSSGQPNTEAFF | TGTGCCAGCAGTTCAGGACAGCCGAACACTGAAGCTTTCTTT | TRBJ1-1 | TRBV2 | 14 | . | .
CASSANPGNTEAFF | TGTGCCAGCAGCGCCAACCCAGGGAACACTGAAGCTTTCTTT | TRBJ1-1 | TRBV9 | 14 | . | .
CSGWTEPNTEVFF | TGCAGCGGGTGGACAGAACCAAACACTGAAGTTTTCTTT | TRBJ1-1 | TRBV29-1 | 13 | . | .
CATTSGGINEQFF | TGTGCCACCACGAGCGGGGGGATAAATGAGCAGTTCTTC | TRBJ2-1 | TRBV24-1 | 13 | . | TRBD2
CASSLPPGEAFF | TGTGCCAGCAGTCTCCCTCCCGGTGAAGCTTTCTTT | TRBJ1-1 | TRBV6-6 | 12 | . | .
CSVDTGTDTQYF | TGCAGCGTTGACACAGGCACAGATACGCAGTATTTT | TRBJ2-3 | TRBV29-1 | 12 | . | .
CASSEGGGTGELFF | TGCGCCAGCAGTGAGGGGGGCGGCACCGGGGAGCTGTTTTTT | TRBJ2-2 | TRBV5-1 | 14 | . | .
CASSRGAAGANVLTF | TGCGCCAGCAGTCGGGGGGCGGCCGGGGCCAACGTCCTGACTTTC | TRBJ2-6 | TRBV10-2 | 15 | . | .
CASSLAVNTGELFF | TGCGCCAGCAGCTTGGCCGTGAACACCGGGGAGCTGTTTTTT | TRBJ2-2 | TRBV5-1 | 14 | . | .
CASSEWRVESPLHF | TGTGCCAGCAGTGAATGGAGGGTAGAATCACCCCTCCACTTT | TRBJ1-6 | TRBV2 | 14 | once | .
CASSLQPTGDLLHF | TGTGCCAGCAGTCTACAGCCGACAGGGGACCTACTCCACTTT | TRBJ1-6 | TRBV6-5 | 14 | . | TRBD1
CASSYVPQDEQYF | TGTGCCAGCAGTTACGTACCCCAGGACGAGCAGTACTTC | TRBJ2-7 | TRBV6-2/TRBV6-3 | 13 | . | .
CASSLWDTQYF | TGTGCCAGCAGCTTGTGGGATACGCAGTATTTT | TRBJ2-3 | TRBV27 | 11 | . | .
CASSADRSNQPQHF | TGTGCCAGCAGCGCGGACCGAAGCAATCAGCCCCAGCATTTT | TRBJ1-5 | TRBV9 | 14 | . | .
CASSESGGRQPQHF | TGCGCCAGCAGTGAGTCGGGAGGGCGGCAGCCCCAGCATTTT | TRBJ1-5 | TRBV10-2 | 14 | . | .
CASSLSPGHYTEAFF | TGTGCCAGTAGTTTAAGCCCAGGCCACTACACTGAAGCTTTCTTT | TRBJ1-1 | TRBV19 | 15 | . | .
CASSDGRGNTEAFF | TGTGCCAGCAGTGATGGTAGGGGGAACACTGAAGCTTTCTTT | TRBJ1-1 | TRBV6-1 | 14 | few | .
CASSEGTGEGQPQHF | TGTGCCAGCAGCGAAGGGACAGGGGAGGGTCAGCCCCAGCATTTT | TRBJ1-5 | TRBV6-1 | 15 | . | TRBD1
CASSRVDRGTDQPQHF | TGTGCCAGTAGCCGAGTTGACAGGGGTACTGATCAGCCCCAGCATTTT | TRBJ1-5 | TRBV19 | 16 | . | TRBD1
CASSYGPPRAGELFF | TGTGCCAGCAGTTATGGACCACCTAGGGCCGGGGAGCTGTTTTTT | TRBJ2-2 | TRBV6-6 | 15 | . | .
CASSANGVMNTEAFF | TGTGCCAGCAGCGCCAACGGCGTCATGAACACTGAAGCTTTCTTT | TRBJ1-1 | TRBV9 | 15 | . | .
CASHRQNTGELFF | TGTGCCAGCCACCGCCAGAACACCGGGGAGCTGTTTTTT | TRBJ2-2 | TRBV6-5 | 13 | . | .
CASSLDGGDTEAFF | TGTGCCAGCAGCTTAGATGGAGGGGACACTGAAGCTTTCTTT | TRBJ1-1 | TRBV11-3 | 14 | . | .